This is a list of T cell receptor beta chains from one sample in a study of blood T cell repertoires in COVID-19. Measured with immunoSEQ multiplex PCR; TCRdb has only the in-frame clones, and not every one. The table shows 40,000 to 50,000 clones, with about nine tenths occurring only once. Sequencing used peripheral blood. These receptors were collected from a human donor in a cohort sampled during active COVID-19. The CDR3 runs from the conserved cysteine through the conserved F or W. D genes are given only for firm matches.

d_gene | j_gene | len | v_gene | CDR3aa | CDR3nt
TRBD1 | TRBJ1-2 | 13 | TRBV5-1 | CASTGGTDYGYTF | TGCGCCAGTACAGGGGGAACAGACTATGGCTACACCTTC
TRBD1 | TRBJ1-2 | 14 | TRBV4-3 | CASSKTGQNYGYTF | TGCGCCAGCAGCAAGACGGGACAGAACTATGGCTACACCTTC
NA | TRBJ2-3 | 14 | TRBV7-9 | CASRPSGSTDTQYF | TGTGCCAGCAGACCCAGCGGTAGCACAGATACGCAGTATTTT
NA | TRBJ1-5 | 13 | TRBV5-1 | CASSLGANQPQHF | TGCGCCAGCAGCTTGGGGGCGAATCAGCCCCAGCATTTT
TRBD2 | TRBJ2-7 | 15 | TRBV5-4 | CASSLAVAGSSEQYF | TGTGCCAGCAGCTTGGCGGTAGCGGGGTCTTCCGAGCAGTACTTC
NA | TRBJ2-7 | 16 | TRBV7-3 | CASSLSFSRTSYEQYF | TGTGCCAGCAGCTTAAGTTTTAGCCGGACATCCTACGAGCAGTACTTC
TRBD1 | TRBJ2-7 | 12 | TRBV11-2 | CASAQGAGEQYF | TGTGCCAGCGCGCAGGGGGCTGGGGAGCAGTACTTC
TRBD1 | TRBJ2-7 | 15 | TRBV28 | CASSLMGQGGYEQYF | TGTGCCAGCAGTTTAATGGGACAGGGGGGCTACGAGCAGTACTTC
NA | TRBJ2-7 | 12 | TRBV12-3/TRBV12-4 | CASSPQEYEQYF | TGTGCCAGCAGTCCACAGGAATACGAGCAGTACTTC
NA | TRBJ2-6 | 12 | TRBV2 | CATQSGANVLTF | TGTGCCACCCAATCTGGGGCCAACGTCCTGACTTTC
NA | TRBJ2-1 | 14 | TRBV6-2/TRBV6-3 | CASTPRTGRGEQFF | TGTGCCAGCACCCCCCGGACCGGTCGGGGGGAGCAGTTCTTC
TRBD1 | TRBJ1-6 | 16 | TRBV28 | CASGALQGRRHSPLHF | TGTGCCAGCGGGGCCCTACAGGGGCGTCGTCATTCACCCCTCCACTTT
NA | TRBJ2-7 | 14 | TRBV9 | CASSVDGRGHEQYF | TGTGCCAGCAGCGTAGACGGCAGGGGCCACGAGCAGTACTTC
TRBD1 | TRBJ1-2 | 14 | TRBV28 | CASRDTDREQGYTF | TGTGCCAGCAGAGACACGGACAGGGAGCAGGGCTACACCTTC
NA | TRBJ1-6 | 14 | TRBV6-1 | CASSEHRGNSPLHF | TGTGCCAGCAGTGAGCACCGGGGGAATTCACCCCTCCACTTT
TRBD1 | TRBJ1-1 | 16 | TRBV18 | CASSPFSTGGDTEAFF | TGTGCCAGCTCACCTTTTTCGACAGGGGGGGACACTGAAGCTTTCTTT
TRBD2 | TRBJ2-7 | 14 | TRBV4-2 | CASSQATSGGAVNF | TGTGCCAGCAGCCAAGCGACTAGCGGGGGGGCAGTGAACTTC
NA | TRBJ1-5 | 14 | TRBV28 | CASVGGGGSGPQHF | TGTGCCAGCGTTGGTGGTGGAGGGTCGGGGCCCCAGCATTTT
NA | TRBJ1-4 | 13 | TRBV6-5 | CASMGGDYEKLFF | TGTGCCAGCATGGGGGGGGACTATGAAAAACTGTTTTTT